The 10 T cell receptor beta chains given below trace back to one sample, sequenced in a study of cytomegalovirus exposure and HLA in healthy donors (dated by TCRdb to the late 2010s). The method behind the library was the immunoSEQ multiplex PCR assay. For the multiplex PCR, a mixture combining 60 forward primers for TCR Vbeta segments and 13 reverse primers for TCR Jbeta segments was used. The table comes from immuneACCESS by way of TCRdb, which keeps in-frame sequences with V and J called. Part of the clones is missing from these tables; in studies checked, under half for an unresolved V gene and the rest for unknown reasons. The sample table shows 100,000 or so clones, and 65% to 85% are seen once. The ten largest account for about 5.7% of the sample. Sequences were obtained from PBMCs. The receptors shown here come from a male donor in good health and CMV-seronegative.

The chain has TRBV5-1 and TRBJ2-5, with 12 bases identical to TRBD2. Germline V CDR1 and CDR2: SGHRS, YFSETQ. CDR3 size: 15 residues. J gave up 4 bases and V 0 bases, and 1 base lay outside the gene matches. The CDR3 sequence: CASSLELAGGETQYF. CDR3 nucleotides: TGCGCCAGCAGCTTGGAACTAGCGGGAGGAGAGACCCAGTACTTC.

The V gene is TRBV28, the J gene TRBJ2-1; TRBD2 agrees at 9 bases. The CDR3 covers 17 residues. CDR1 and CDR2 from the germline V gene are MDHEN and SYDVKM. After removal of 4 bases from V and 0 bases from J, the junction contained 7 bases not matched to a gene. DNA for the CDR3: TGTGCCAGCAGTTGGGCGGGGGGGGCTACCTCCTACAATGAGCAGTTCTTC. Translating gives CASSWAGGATSYNEQFF. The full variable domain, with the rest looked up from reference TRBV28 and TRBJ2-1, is DVKVTQSSRYLVKRTGEKVFLECVQDMDHENMFWYRQDPGLGLRLIYFSYDVKMKEKGDIPEGYSVSREKKERFSLILESASTNQTSMYLCASSWAGGATSYNEQFFGPGTRLTVL.

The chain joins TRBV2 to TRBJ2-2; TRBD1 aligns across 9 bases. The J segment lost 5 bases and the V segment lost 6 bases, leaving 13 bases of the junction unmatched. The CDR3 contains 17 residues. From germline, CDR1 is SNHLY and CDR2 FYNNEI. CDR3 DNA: TGTGCCAGCAGCTCAGGTCACAGGGGGCGAGGGACCGGGGAGCTGTTTTTT. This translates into CASSSGHRGRGTGELFF.

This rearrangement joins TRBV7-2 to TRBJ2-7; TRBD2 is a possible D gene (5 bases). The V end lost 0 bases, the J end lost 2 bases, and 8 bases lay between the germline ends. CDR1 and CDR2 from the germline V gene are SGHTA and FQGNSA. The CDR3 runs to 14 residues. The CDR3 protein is CASSLAGDPYEQYF. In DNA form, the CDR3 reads TGTGCCAGCAGCTTAGCGGGAGATCCCTACGAGCAGTACTTC.

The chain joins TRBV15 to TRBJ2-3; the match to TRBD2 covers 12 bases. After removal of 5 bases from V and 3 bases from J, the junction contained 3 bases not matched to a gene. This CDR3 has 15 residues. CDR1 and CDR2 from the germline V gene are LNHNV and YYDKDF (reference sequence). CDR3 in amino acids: CATSGLAGLTDTQYF. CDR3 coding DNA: TGTGCCACCAGCGGACTAGCGGGACTGACAGATACGCAGTATTTT.

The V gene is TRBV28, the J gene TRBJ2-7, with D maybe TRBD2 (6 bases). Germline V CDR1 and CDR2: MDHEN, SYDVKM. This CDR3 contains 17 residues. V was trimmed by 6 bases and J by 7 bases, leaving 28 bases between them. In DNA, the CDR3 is TGTGCCAGCAGCCCGAACCCTCTTGCGGGTGGGGGGAGAGAGCAGTACTTC. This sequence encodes CASSPNPLAGGGREQYF.

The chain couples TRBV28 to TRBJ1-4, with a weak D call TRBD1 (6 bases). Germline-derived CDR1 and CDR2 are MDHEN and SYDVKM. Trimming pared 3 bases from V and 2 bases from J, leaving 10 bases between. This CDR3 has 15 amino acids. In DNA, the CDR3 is TGTGCCAGCAGTTTCCCACAGGGCACTAATGAAAAACTGTTTTTT. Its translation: CASSFPQGTNEKLFF.

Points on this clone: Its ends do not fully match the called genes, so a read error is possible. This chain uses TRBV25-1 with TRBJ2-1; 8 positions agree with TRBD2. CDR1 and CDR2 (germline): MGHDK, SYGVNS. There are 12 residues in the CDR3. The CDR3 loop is CASSEPGRACIF. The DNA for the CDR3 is TGTGCCAGCAGTGAACCCGGGAGGGCCTGTATCTTC.

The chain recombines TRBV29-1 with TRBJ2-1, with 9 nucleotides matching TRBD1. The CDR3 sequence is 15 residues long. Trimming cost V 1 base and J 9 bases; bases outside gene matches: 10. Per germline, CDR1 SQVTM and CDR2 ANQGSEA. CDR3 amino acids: CSVEVQGAQGGEQFF. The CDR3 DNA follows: TGCAGCGTTGAAGTACAGGGGGCCCAAGGGGGTGAGCAGTTCTTC.

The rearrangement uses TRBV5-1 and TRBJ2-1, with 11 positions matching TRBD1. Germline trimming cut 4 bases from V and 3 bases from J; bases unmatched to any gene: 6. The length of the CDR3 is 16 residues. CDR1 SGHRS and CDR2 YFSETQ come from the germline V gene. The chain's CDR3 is CASSLSGTGGYNEQFF. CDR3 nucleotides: TGCGCCAGCAGCCTCTCCGGGACAGGGGGCTACAATGAGCAGTTCTTC.